Below are 27 T cell receptor beta chains sequenced from a single sample in a study of blood T cell repertoires in COVID-19. TCRdb's table, derived via immunoSEQ multiplex PCR, lists solely in-frame clones and lacks some. The data show about 55,000 clones, with roughly 87% seen just once and approximately 3.6% held by the top ten. The sample was peripheral blood. The receptor set was obtained from a man between 40 and 49 years old with COVID-19, enrolled during active disease.

This clone has only one observation. CDR3 coding DNA: TGTGCCAGCAGCCCGGGACTAGCGGGAGTTGAGCAGTACTTC. It is translated as CASSPGLAGVEQYF. The rearrangement links TRBV3-1 (or the pseudogene TRBV3-2) to TRBJ2-7, with 14 bases identical to TRBD2. J was trimmed by 7 bases and V by 4 bases; bases with no gene match: 3. CDR3 size: 14 residues. Germline V lookup: CDR1 LGHDT, CDR2 YNNKEL (reference sequence).

The V gene is TRBV5-4, the J gene TRBJ2-1; TRBD1 might be the D (6 bases). The CDR3 has 14 residues. Trimming shortened V by 4 bases and J by 6 bases, and 14 bases separated the two germline ends. Looked up from germline, CDR1 is SGHNT and CDR2 is YYREEE (reference sequence). The CDR3 DNA follows: TGTGCCAGCAGCGCAGGGGACACCCCCAATGAGCAGTTCTTC. It translates to CASSAGDTPNEQFF.

The chain recombines TRBV28 with TRBJ2-7; D is ambiguous. Looked up from germline, CDR1 is MDHEN and CDR2 is SYDVKM. The V end was cut by 2 bases, the J end by 2 bases, with 4 bases between. The CDR3 loop spans 12 amino acids. DNA of the CDR3: TGTGCCAGCAGTTTACAGGCCTACGAGCAGTACTTC. Translating gives CASSLQAYEQYF.

The V and J genes are TRBV28 and TRBJ2-1; 7 nucleotides align to TRBD2. J lost 7 bases, V lost 3 bases, and 6 bases had no gene match. CDR1 MDHEN and CDR2 SYDVKM come from the germline V gene. The CDR3 runs 14 residues. CDR3 amino acids: CASSLGGGINEQFF. Written as DNA, the CDR3 is TGTGCCAGCAGTTTGGGCGGGGGTATAAATGAGCAGTTCTTC.

The chain has TRBV6-5 and TRBJ1-1; D call uncertain. The CDR3 covers 10 residues. V dropped 7 bases and J dropped 11 bases, with 11 bases sitting between them. From germline, CDR1 is MNHEY and CDR2 SVGAGI. Here the CDR3 DNA reads TGTGCCAGCACCCTGGGGAGGGCTTTCTTT. It specifies CASTLGRAFF.

This clone occurred once. The chain recombines TRBV5-4 with TRBJ2-7, with TRBD1 matching over 7 bases. Looked up from germline, CDR1 is SGHNT and CDR2 is YYREEE (reference sequence). The V gene end was trimmed by 0 bases and the J gene end by 6 bases; junction bases not matched to a gene: 6. The CDR3 contains 14 residues. The CDR3 region is CASSLEGGRAEQYF. The CDR3 DNA reads TGTGCCAGCAGCTTGGAAGGGGGCAGGGCCGAGCAGTACTTC.

This chain connects TRBV12-3 or TRBV12-4 to TRBJ1-5; D uncertain. V gave up 5 bases and J gave up 6 bases, with 5 bases separating them. This CDR3 is 11 amino acids long. CDR3 coding DNA: TGTGCCAGCAGTACCGGTCAGCCCCAGCATTTT. Protein product: CASSTGQPQHF.

The chain has TRBV27 and TRBJ1-5; D unresolved. CDR3 length: 16 amino acids. V lost 6 bases and J 4 bases, leaving 19 bases between the germline ends. Germline V CDR1 and CDR2: MNHEY, SMNVEV (reference sequence). CDR3 region: CASSGGQPKLNQPQHF. In DNA form, the CDR3 reads TGTGCCAGCAGCGGAGGGCAGCCCAAATTAAATCAGCCCCAGCATTTT.

The chain employs TRBV7-9 and TRBJ1-1; no clear D gene. V was shortened by 2 bases and J by 4 bases, with 5 bases between the two germline ends. From germline, CDR1 is SEHNR and CDR2 FQNEAQ (reference sequence). The CDR3 is 12 residues long. The CDR3 DNA reads as TGTGCCAGCAGCTTAACAGTCACTGAAGCTTTCTTT. Protein: CASSLTVTEAFF.

V is TRBV5-6 and J is TRBJ2-7; D gene uncertain. V was trimmed by 2 bases and J by 3 bases, leaving 9 bases between them. CDR3 size: 13 residues. Germline CDR1 reads SGHDT; CDR2 reads YYEEEE. As DNA, the CDR3 is TGTGCCAGCAGCTTACCATCGGGCTACGAGCAGTACTTC. Its protein is CASSLPSGYEQYF.

This chain connects TRBV7-2 to TRBJ2-5, with a possible D match to TRBD2 (6 bases). The germline CDR1 and CDR2 sequences are SGHTA and FQGNSA. Trimming removed 1 base at V and 4 bases at J, with 7 bases between. The CDR3 spans 13 residues. CDR3 region: CASSLGAGETQYF. The CDR3 region has the DNA TGTGCCAGCAGCTTAGGAGCGGGAGAGACCCAGTACTTC.

The chain joins TRBV7-9 to TRBJ2-1; 9 bases line up with TRBD2. The V gene end was trimmed by 3 bases and the J gene end by 7 bases; junction bases not matched to a gene: 10. From germline, CDR1 is SEHNR and CDR2 FQNEAQ (reference sequence). This CDR3 is 16 amino acids long. CDR3 DNA: TGTGCCAGCAGCTTCTCCGGTAGCGGGAGCGCTAATGAGCAGTTCTTC. The encoded protein is CASSFSGSGSANEQFF.

V is TRBV6-1 and J is TRBJ2-1, with 9 bases aligning to TRBD2. Germline V gene sequence: CDR1 MNHNS, CDR2 SASEGT. The V and J ends lost 2 bases and 6 bases, in that order; junction bases with no gene match: 5. The CDR3 runs 15 residues. The CDR3 spells CASSELAGTVNEQFF. In nucleotides, the CDR3 is TGTGCCAGCAGTGAACTAGCGGGAACGGTCAATGAGCAGTTCTTC.

This clone is a singleton in its sample. This chain links TRBV10-3 with TRBJ1-2; perhaps TRBD1 as D (5 bases). CDR3 length equals 16 residues. V was pared by 0 bases and J by 1 base, with 12 bases between. Germline loops: CDR1 ENHRY, CDR2 SYGVKD. The CDR3, as DNA: TGTGCCATCAGTGAGTCGGGCAGGGTCGATAACTATGGCTACACCTTC. Translated, it gives CAISESGRVDNYGYTF.

Only a few counts were recorded for this clone. The chain has TRBV10-3 and TRBJ1-5; TRBD1 is a possible D gene (6 bases). The length of the CDR3 is 17 residues. Trimming took off 0 bases at V and 2 bases at J, with 14 bases between the two ends. Per the germline V gene, CDR1 is ENHRY and CDR2 is SYGVKD. In nucleotides, the CDR3 is TGTGCCATCAGTGAGTCGGGGACAACGATAGGCAATCAGCCCCAGCATTTT. Translated: CAISESGTTIGNQPQHF.

The rearrangement joins TRBV29-1 to TRBJ2-3; D call uncertain. The CDR3 length is 13 residues. V gave up 4 bases and J gave up 2 bases, with 10 bases separating them. The V gene's germline CDR1 is SQVTM and CDR2 ANQGSEA. The CDR3 bases are TGCAGCGTTGGCTCGCTACTCACAGATACGCAGTATTTT. Translation: CSVGSLLTDTQYF.

This sequence joins TRBV2 and TRBJ1-4; D might be TRBD1 (5 bases). Germline V gene sequence: CDR1 SNHLY, CDR2 FYNNEI. This CDR3 region has 14 residues. V was cut by 1 base and J by 8 bases, with 11 bases left in between. Here the CDR3 DNA reads TGTGCCAGCAGTGAAGAGGGGCACGGAGAAAAACTGTTTTTT. Amino acid sequence: CASSEEGHGEKLFF. The full variable domain, completed using reference TRBV2 and TRBJ1-4, is EPEVTQTPSHQVTQMGQEVILRCVPISNHLYFYWYRQILGQKVEFLVSFYNNEISEKSEIFDDQFSVERPDGSNFTLKIRSTKLEDSAMYFCASSEEGHGEKLFFGSGTQLSVL.

J is TRBJ1-2 and V is TRBV12-3 or TRBV12-4; D perhaps matches TRBD1 (5 bases). Trimming left V 4 bases short and J 8 bases short, with 14 bases between. The CDR3 spans 13 residues. The CDR3 here is CASSSAGGSGYTF. In nucleotides, the CDR3 is TGTGCCAGCAGTTCGGCGGGGGGGAGCGGCTACACCTTC.

The chain combines TRBV5-1 with TRBJ2-7; 12 positions agree with TRBD2. The CDR3 is made up of 16 amino acids. The germline CDR1 and CDR2 sequences are SGHRS and YFSETQ. Germline trimming cut 1 base from V and 2 bases from J; bases unmatched to any gene: 4. Here the CDR3 DNA reads TGCGCCAGCAGCTTGACTCTAGCGGGGGGGGCCTACGAGCAGTACTTC. Its translation: CASSLTLAGGAYEQYF.

DNA of the CDR3: TGTGCCAGCAGCATCAGTGTGGGACAGGGGAACGAGCAGTACTTC. Protein product: CASSISVGQGNEQYF. The chain employs TRBV9 and TRBJ2-7, with TRBD1 matching 10 bases. The CDR3 loop spans 15 amino acids. The germline gives CDR1 SGDLS, CDR2 YYNGEE. V gave up 4 bases and J gave up 5 bases; unmatched junction bases: 9.

The V call is TRBV5-5, the J call TRBJ2-1; 16 bases map to TRBD2. This CDR3 spans 19 amino acids. The trim removed 0 bases at V and 4 bases at J, leaving 7 bases unmatched. Germline loops: CDR1 SGHKS, CDR2 YYEKEE (reference sequence). The CDR3 loop is CASSLVGTSGRALYNEQFF. The CDR3 DNA reads as TGTGCCAGCAGCTTGGTCGGGACTAGCGGGAGGGCCCTTTACAATGAGCAGTTCTTC.

The CDR3 sequence: CAISESWRATEAFF. DNA of the CDR3: TGTGCCATCAGTGAGTCCTGGAGAGCCACTGAAGCTTTCTTT. The rearrangement links TRBV10-3 to TRBJ1-1; D is ambiguous. The CDR3 has 14 residues. Germline V gene lookup returns CDR1 ENHRY and CDR2 SYGVKD. The ends were cut back, 0 bases at V and 4 bases at J, with 9 bases in the middle.

V and J are TRBV2 and TRBJ1-2, with a tentative D call TRBD1 (5 bases). This CDR3 region has 15 residues. Trimming pared 2 bases from V and 3 bases from J, leaving 13 bases between. Per the germline V gene, CDR1 is SNHLY and CDR2 is FYNNEI. The CDR3: CASSEIGRVDYGYTF. The CDR3 DNA follows: TGTGCCAGCAGTGAAATCGGCAGGGTAGACTATGGCTACACCTTC.

This clone was recorded a few times. Here the CDR3 reads CASSLALNEQFF. CDR3 nucleotide sequence: TGTGCCAGCAGCTTGGCCTTAAATGAGCAGTTCTTC. This chain joins TRBV5-6 and TRBJ2-1, with D unclear. Germline V gene sequence: CDR1 SGHDT, CDR2 YYEEEE. Trimming shortened V by 0 bases and J by 7 bases, and 5 bases separated the two germline ends. The CDR3 has 12 residues.

This chain uses TRBV7-8 with TRBJ1-3; 8 bases are shared with TRBD1. The germline V gene encodes CDR1 SGHVS and CDR2 FQNEAQ. This CDR3 contains 16 residues. Unmatched junction bases numbered 4, after V lost 1 base and J lost 2 bases. CDR3 coding DNA: TGTGCCAGCAGCTTAGAGGAACAGGGGGCTGGAAACACCATATATTTT. Translating gives CASSLEEQGAGNTIYF.

The J gene is TRBJ1-1, the V gene TRBV20-1, with D tentatively TRBD1 (6 bases). CDR3 length: 12 residues. Germline V gene data show CDR1 as DFQATT and CDR2 as SNEGSKA (reference sequence). Trimming left V 3 bases short and J 4 bases short, with 9 bases between. In DNA, the CDR3 is TGCAGTGCTAGTCGGGACACCACTGAAGCTTTCTTT. Translating it yields CSASRDTTEAFF.

The J gene is TRBJ2-7, the V gene TRBV6-5; 8 nucleotides agree with TRBD1. From germline, CDR1 is MNHEY and CDR2 SVGAGI. V was clipped by 7 bases and J by 3 bases; unmatched bases: 5. The CDR3 loop spans 13 amino acids. CDR3 protein: CASTGQGLYEQYF. CDR3 DNA sequence: TGTGCCAGCACAGGACAGGGCCTCTACGAGCAGTACTTC.